What follows describes a single T cell receptor (beta chain). It lacks a known antigen. No much larger clonotype is one base removed from it; base qualities were not supplied. The data were obtained in a study of blood T cell repertoires in COVID-19 (TCRdb year 2020). The study in broad terms: The collaborator samples originated in the United States, Italy and Spain and spanned the acute and convalescent phases of COVID-19. The prospective study material was composed of cDNA or gDNA derived from T cells, B-cell-depleted T cells, or PBMCs. Deeply sampled blood TCRbeta repertoires from subjects exposed to, actively infected with, or recovered from COVID-19 were included in the dataset. The repertoires were released in a freely available public database meant as a resource for research on the immune response to SARS-CoV-2. The samples were drawn from the first 160 participants of the ongoing ImmuneRACE study and from 950 to 1,500 subjects provided by 6 global collaborators. Sample metadata almost always included a de-identified subject ID, COVID-19 status, age in years and sex. HLA class I and class II types, where available, came from metadata supplied by the sample provider rather than from assay-based typing. On the study overall, not on this receptor specifically: Clinical and demographic metadata were provided uncurated, with the amount varying by source and participant.

TCRbeta CDR3 regions were amplified from genomic DNA by means of the immunoSEQ Assay, a bias-controlled multiplex PCR. Under the source paper's analysis protocol: The number of nucleated cells in each sample was estimated by amplification of reference gene primers within the assay. To quantify the absolute abundance of each unique TCRbeta CDR3 rearrangement, sequence reads were collapsed and filtered. For each sample, productive Simpson clonality was calculated by taking the square root of Simpson's diversity index across productive rearrangements. TCRdb retrieved this table from immuneACCESS and kept in-frame rearrangements only. Not all clones are present; in checked studies, unresolved V genes account for under half, and no reason is known for the remainder. The V and J calls and clone size are taken from that table; D and trimming were inferred from the DNA. The sample yields 70,000 to 85,000 clones; around 80% were counted once. The top ten clonotypes cover roughly 12% of the sample.

Whole blood was collected in K2EDTA tubes by collaborating institutions according to the institutions' own protocols. For TCRbeta analysis, collaborators shipped samples as frozen whole blood, isolated PBMCs, or DNA extracted from either of those sample types. The CDR3, from cysteine to phenylalanine, totals 11 residues. Only CDR3 DNA remains: 33 bases, in frame from the first base. Via the germline V gene (reference sequence), CDR1 is DFQATT and CDR2 SNEGSKA. Cut back by 7 bases and 5 bases, the V and J ends lie 12 bases apart. The TCR sequence derives from a man older than 75 with acute or convalescent COVID-19. The chain was built from TRBV20-1 and TRBJ2-7, and possibly TRBD2, on 5 matching bases. Material for sequencing was peripheral blood. The CDR3 region has the sequence CSVRDGHEQYF. DNA sequence: TGCAGTGTGAGGGATGGGCACGAGCAGTACTTC.